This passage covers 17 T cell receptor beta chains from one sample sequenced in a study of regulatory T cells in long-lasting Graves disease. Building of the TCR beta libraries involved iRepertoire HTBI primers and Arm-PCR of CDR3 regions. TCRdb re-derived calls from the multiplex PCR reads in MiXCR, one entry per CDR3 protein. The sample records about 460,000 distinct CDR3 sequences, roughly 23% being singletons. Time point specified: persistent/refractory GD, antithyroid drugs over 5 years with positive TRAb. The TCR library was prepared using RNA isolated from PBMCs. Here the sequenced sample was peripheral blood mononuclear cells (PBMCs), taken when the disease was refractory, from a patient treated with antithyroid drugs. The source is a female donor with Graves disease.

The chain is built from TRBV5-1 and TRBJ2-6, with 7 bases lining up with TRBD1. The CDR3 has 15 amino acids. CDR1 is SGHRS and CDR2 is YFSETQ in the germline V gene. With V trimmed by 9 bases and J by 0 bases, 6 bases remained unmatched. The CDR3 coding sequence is TGCGCCACCAGGGACAGTTACTCTGGGGCCAACGTCCTGACTTTC. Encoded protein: CATRDSYSGANVLTF.

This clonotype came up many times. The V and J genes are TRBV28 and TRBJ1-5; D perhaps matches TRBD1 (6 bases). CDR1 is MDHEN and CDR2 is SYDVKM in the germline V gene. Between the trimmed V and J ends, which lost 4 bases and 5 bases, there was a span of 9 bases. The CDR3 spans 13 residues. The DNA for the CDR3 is TGTGCCAGCAGTTCTGACAGGTATCAGCCCCAGCATTTT. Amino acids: CASSSDRYQPQHF.

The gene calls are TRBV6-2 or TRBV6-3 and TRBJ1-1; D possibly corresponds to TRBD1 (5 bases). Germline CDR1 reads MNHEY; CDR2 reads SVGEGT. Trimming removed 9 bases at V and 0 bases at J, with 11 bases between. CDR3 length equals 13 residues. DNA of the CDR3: TGTGCCAGTCGGACAAGGATGAACACTGAAGCTTTCTTT. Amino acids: CASRTRMNTEAFF.

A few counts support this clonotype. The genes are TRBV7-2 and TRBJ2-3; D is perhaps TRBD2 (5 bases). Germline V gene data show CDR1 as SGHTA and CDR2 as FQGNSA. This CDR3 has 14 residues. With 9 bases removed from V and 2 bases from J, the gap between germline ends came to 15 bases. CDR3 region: CASRQVGNTDTQYF. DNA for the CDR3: TGTGCCAGTCGCCAGGTCGGGAACACAGATACGCAGTATTTT.

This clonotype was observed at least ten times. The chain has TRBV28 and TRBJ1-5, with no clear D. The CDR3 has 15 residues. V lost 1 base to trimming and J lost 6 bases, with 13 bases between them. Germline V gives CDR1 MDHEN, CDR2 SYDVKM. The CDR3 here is CASSLFVGIVQPQHF. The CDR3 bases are TGTGCCAGCAGTTTATTTGTCGGGATTGTTCAGCCCCAGCATTTT.

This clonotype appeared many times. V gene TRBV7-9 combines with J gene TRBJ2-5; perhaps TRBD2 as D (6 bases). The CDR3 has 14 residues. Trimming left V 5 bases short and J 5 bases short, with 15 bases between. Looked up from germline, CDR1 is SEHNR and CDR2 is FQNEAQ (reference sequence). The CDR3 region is CASSVGLSQETQYF. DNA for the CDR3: TGTGCCAGCAGCGTCGGACTATCTCAGGAGACCCAGTACTTC.

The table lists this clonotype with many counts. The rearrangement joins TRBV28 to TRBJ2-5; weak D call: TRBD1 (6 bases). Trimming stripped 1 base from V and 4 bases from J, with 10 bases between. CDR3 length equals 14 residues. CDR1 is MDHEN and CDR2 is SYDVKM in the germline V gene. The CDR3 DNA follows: TGTGCCAGCAGTTTATCGCAGGGGCGAGAGACCCAGTACTTC. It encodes CASSLSQGRETQYF. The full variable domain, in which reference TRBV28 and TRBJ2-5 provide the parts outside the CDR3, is DVKVTQSSRYLVKRTGEKVFLECVQDMDHENMFWYRQDPGLGLRLIYFSYDVKMKEKGDIPEGYSVSREKKERFSLILESASTNQTSMYLCASSLSQGRETQYFGPGTRLLVL.

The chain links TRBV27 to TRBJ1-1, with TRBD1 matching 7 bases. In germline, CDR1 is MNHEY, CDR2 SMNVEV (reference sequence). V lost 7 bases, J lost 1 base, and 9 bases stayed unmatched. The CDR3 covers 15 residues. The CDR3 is CASKAQGPGNTEAFF. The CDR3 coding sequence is TGTGCCAGCAAAGCACAGGGGCCTGGGAACACTGAAGCTTTCTTT.

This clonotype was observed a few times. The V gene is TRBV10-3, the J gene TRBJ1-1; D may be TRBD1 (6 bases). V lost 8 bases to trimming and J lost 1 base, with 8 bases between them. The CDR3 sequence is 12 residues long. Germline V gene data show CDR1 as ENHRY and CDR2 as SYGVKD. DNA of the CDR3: TGTGCCATCGGACAGACGAACACTGAAGCTTTCTTT. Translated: CAIGQTNTEAFF.

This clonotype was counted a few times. CDR3 bases: TGTGCCAGCACCAATTACGGCAGGGTCTACACTAATGAAAAACTGTTTTTT. Its protein is CASTNYGRVYTNEKLFF. V usage is TRBV28 and J usage is TRBJ1-4, with D possibly matching TRBD1 (5 bases). The germline V and J ends were trimmed by 7 bases and 2 bases, with 20 bases remaining between them. The CDR3 contains 17 residues. Looked up from germline, CDR1 is MDHEN and CDR2 is SYDVKM.

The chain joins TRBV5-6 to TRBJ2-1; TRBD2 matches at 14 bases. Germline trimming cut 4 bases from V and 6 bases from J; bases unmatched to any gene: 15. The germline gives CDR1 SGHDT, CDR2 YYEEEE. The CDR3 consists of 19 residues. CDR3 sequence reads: CASSTTTSGRAEMFNEQFF. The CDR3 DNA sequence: TGTGCCAGCAGCACCACGACTAGCGGGAGGGCGGAAATGTTCAATGAGCAGTTCTTC.

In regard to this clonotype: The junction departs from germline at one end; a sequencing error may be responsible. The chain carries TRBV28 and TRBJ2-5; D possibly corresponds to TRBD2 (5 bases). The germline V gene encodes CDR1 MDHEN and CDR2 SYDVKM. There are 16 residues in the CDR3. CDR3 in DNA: TGTGCCAGTAGTTTTTGGCAGGTCAAAAAGCGGGAGACCCAGTACTTC. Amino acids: CASSFWQVKKRETQYF.

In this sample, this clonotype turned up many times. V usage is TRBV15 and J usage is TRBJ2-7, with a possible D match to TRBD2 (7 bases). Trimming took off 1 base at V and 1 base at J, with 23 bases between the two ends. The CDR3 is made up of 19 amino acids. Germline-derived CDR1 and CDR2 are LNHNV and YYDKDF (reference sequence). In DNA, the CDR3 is TGTGCCACCAGCAGAGGAGCGGCCTTCTTAGGGGGAGGGTCCTACGAGCAGTACTTC. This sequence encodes CATSRGAAFLGGGSYEQYF.

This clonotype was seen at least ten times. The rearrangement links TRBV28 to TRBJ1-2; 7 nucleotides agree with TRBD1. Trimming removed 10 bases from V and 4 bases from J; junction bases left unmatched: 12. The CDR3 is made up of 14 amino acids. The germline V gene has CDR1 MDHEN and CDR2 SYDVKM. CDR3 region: CATYEPTGSYGYTF. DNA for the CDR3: TGTGCCACCTACGAACCGACAGGGTCCTATGGCTACACCTTC.

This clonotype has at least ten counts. CDR3 region: CATSRDLSISNQPQHF. In nucleotides, the CDR3 is TGTGCCACCAGCAGAGATCTATCGATTAGCAATCAGCCCCAGCATTTT. The chain joins TRBV15 to TRBJ1-5; D unresolved. This CDR3 contains 16 residues. Deletions cut 0 bases from V and 0 bases from J, with 9 bases between. CDR1 is LNHNV and CDR2 is YYDKDF in the germline V gene (reference sequence).

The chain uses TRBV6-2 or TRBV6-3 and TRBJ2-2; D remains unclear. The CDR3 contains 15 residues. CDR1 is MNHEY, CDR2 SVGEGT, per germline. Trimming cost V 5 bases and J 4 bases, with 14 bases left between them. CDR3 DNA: TGTGCCAGCAGTCCCCACTTTACATCCACCGGGGAGCTGTTTTTT. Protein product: CASSPHFTSTGELFF.

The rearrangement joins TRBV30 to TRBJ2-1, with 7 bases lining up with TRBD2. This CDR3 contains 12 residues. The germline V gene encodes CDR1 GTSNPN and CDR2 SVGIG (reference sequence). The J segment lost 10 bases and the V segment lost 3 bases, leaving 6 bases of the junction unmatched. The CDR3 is CAWRGISGEQFF. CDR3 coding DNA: TGTGCCTGGAGGGGGATTAGCGGGGAGCAGTTCTTC. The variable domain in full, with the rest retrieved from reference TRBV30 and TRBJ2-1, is SQTIHQWPATLVQPVGSPLSLECTVEGTSNPNLYWYRQAAGRGLQLLFYSVGIGQISSEVPQNLSASRPQDRQFILSSKKLLLSDSGFYLCAWRGISGEQFFGPGTRLTVL.